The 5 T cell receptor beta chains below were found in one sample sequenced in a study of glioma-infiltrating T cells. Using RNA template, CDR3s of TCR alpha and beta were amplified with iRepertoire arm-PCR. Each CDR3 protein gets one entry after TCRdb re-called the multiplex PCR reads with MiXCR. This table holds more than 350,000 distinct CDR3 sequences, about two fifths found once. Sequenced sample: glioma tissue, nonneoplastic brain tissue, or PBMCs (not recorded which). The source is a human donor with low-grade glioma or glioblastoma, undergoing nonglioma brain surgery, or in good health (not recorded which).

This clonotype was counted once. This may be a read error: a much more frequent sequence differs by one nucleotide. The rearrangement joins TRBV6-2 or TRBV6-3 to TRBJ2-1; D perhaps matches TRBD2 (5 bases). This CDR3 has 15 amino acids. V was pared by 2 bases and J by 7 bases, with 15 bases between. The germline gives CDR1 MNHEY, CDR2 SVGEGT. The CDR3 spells CASSYPPDGVNEQFF. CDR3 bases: TGTGCCAGCAGTTACCCCCCCGACGGGGTAAATGAGCAGTTCTTC.

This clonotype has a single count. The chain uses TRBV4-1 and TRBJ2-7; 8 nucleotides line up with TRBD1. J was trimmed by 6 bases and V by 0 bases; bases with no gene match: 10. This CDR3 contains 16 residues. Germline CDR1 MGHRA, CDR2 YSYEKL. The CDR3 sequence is CASSQDRTGTPSEQYF. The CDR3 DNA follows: TGCGCCAGCAGCCAAGACAGGACAGGGACCCCCTCCGAGCAGTACTTC.

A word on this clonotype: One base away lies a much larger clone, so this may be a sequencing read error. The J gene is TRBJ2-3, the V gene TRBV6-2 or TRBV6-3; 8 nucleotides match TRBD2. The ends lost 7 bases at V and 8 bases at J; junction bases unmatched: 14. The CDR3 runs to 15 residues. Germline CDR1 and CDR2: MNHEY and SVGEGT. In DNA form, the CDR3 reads TGTGCCAGCATCCCGAGCGGGAGAGCGTTCGGTACGCAGTATTTT. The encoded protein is CASIPSGRAFGTQYF.

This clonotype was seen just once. CDR3 sequence: CSVYRGEQYF. The CDR3 DNA sequence: TGCAGTGTCTACAGAGGCGAGCAGTACTTC. The V gene is TRBV20-1, the J gene TRBJ2-7; no reliable D call. CDR3 length: 10 amino acids. V lost 7 bases to trimming and J lost 6 bases, with 10 bases between them. CDR1 and CDR2 from the germline V gene are DFQATT and SNEGSKA (reference sequence).

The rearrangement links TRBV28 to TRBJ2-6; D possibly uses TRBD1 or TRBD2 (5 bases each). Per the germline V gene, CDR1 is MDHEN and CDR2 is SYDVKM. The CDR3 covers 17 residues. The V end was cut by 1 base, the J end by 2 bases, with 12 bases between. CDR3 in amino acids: CASSLFEGKAGANVLTF. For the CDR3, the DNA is TGTGCCAGCAGTTTATTTGAGGGGAAGGCTGGGGCCAACGTCCTGACTTTC.